One and the same sample provided the 18 T cell receptor beta chains below, sequenced in a study of radiotherapy plus CTLA-4 blockade in lung cancer. Sequencing was performed with immunoSEQ multiplex PCR; in TCRdb, only in-frame clones are kept and a portion is missing. Of 70,000 to 85,000 clones listed, just under 75% were seen once; the top ten hold 9.5% to 10%. The material was peripheral blood, obtained from a patient treated with radiotherapy plus ipilimumab. The receptors here all came from a human donor with non-small cell lung cancer whose response to radiotherapy plus ipilimumab could not be evaluated.

The CDR3 DNA follows: TGTGCCAGCAGCGGACAGGGGGTGGGCTACACCTTC. Amino acids: CASSGQGVGYTF. The rearrangement uses TRBV7-9 and TRBJ1-2; 10 bases match TRBD1. The germline V gene encodes CDR1 SEHNR and CDR2 FQNEAQ (reference sequence). The CDR3 runs 12 residues. Trimming took 5 bases from V and 8 from J; bases not matched to a gene: 2.

A word on this clone: In the same sample, other DNA sequences code for this CDR3. V is TRBV9 and J is TRBJ2-3; a weak D match, TRBD2 (5 bases). The ends were cut back, 0 bases at V and 0 bases at J, with 8 bases in the middle. Germline-derived CDR1 and CDR2 are SGDLS and YYNGEE. The CDR3 extends over 15 amino acids. The CDR3 protein is CASSVASGSTDTQYF. The CDR3, as DNA: TGTGCCAGCAGCGTAGCCAGCGGTAGCACAGATACGCAGTATTTT.

The chain is built from TRBV5-6 and TRBJ2-5, with D perhaps matching TRBD1 (5 bases). This CDR3 is built from 15 residues. Germline lookup yields CDR1 SGHDT and CDR2 YYEEEE. Trimming removed 4 bases at V and 1 base at J, with 14 bases between. The CDR3 DNA sequence: TGTGCCAGCAGCAACATCTACAGGATCCAAGAGACCCAGTACTTC. Translating it yields CASSNIYRIQETQYF.

V gene TRBV7-9 combines with J gene TRBJ1-5; TRBD1 agrees at 8 bases. V lost 5 bases to trimming and J lost 3 bases; unmatched junction nucleotides: 3. Germline CDR1 is SEHNR and CDR2 is FQNEAQ (reference sequence). This CDR3 contains 14 residues. This CDR3 is CASSPTGDNQPQHF. DNA of the CDR3: TGTGCCAGCAGCCCGACAGGGGACAATCAGCCCCAGCATTTT.

This rearrangement joins TRBV27 to TRBJ1-1, with D possibly TRBD1 on 5 matching bases. This CDR3 spans 15 amino acids. Trimming cost V 3 bases and J 6 bases, with 17 bases left between them. From germline, CDR1 is MNHEY and CDR2 SMNVEV (reference sequence). DNA of the CDR3: TGTGCCAGCAGTTTCTGGCAGGGCCTGGGCGCTGAAGCTTTCTTT. Translation gives CASSFWQGLGAEAFF.

Only one count was recorded for this clone. This rearrangement joins TRBV19 to TRBJ2-1, with 9 bases aligning to TRBD1. This CDR3 comprises 13 residues. Germline CDR1 is LNHDA and CDR2 is SQIVND (reference sequence). V shed 6 bases, J shed 10 bases, and the junction held 7 bases outside the gene matches. Here the CDR3 reads CASSIQGAGEQFF. CDR3 bases: TGTGCCAGTAGCATACAGGGGGCGGGAGAGCAGTTCTTC.

The J gene is TRBJ2-1, the V gene TRBV6-5; no clear D. Germline-derived CDR1 and CDR2 are MNHEY and SVGAGI. The CDR3 length is 13 residues. Trimming cost V 0 bases and J 9 bases, with 9 bases left between them. This CDR3 reads CASSYSDTSEQFF. The CDR3 bases are TGTGCCAGCAGTTACTCCGACACAAGTGAGCAGTTCTTC.

This clone was seen many times. V is TRBV18 and J is TRBJ1-5, with 7 bases aligning to TRBD1. With 4 bases clipped from V and 3 bases from J, the junction kept 0 bases outside the gene matches. CDR1 KGHSH and CDR2 LQKENI come from the germline V gene. The length of the CDR3 is 13 residues. The CDR3 sequence is CASSQGANQPQHF. The CDR3 coding sequence is TGTGCCAGCTCACAGGGGGCCAATCAGCCCCAGCATTTT.

This clone was counted a single time. Additional DNA sequences in this sample encode the identical CDR3. The rearrangement uses TRBV18 and TRBJ2-7, with 11 bases that match TRBD1. CDR1 and CDR2 (germline): KGHSH, LQKENI. Trimming removed 6 bases from V and 5 bases from J; junction bases left unmatched: 6. The CDR3 runs 14 residues. CDR3 residues: CASSPDRGLDEQYF. In DNA form, the CDR3 reads TGTGCCAGCTCCCCGGACAGGGGGCTCGACGAGCAGTACTTC. Full variable domain (remainder filled in from reference TRBV18 and TRBJ2-7): NAGVMQNPRHLVRRRGQEARLRCSPMKGHSHVYWYRQLPEEGLKFMVYLQKENIIDESGMPKERFSAEFPKEGPSILRIQQVVRGDSAAYFCASSPDRGLDEQYFGPGTRLTVT.

The chain joins TRBV6-4 to TRBJ1-4; perhaps TRBD1 as D (5 bases). The CDR3 has 15 residues. The V end lost 2 bases, the J end lost 5 bases, and 12 bases lay between the germline ends. Germline V gene sequence: CDR1 MRHNA, CDR2 SNTAGT. CDR3 DNA: TGTGCCAGCAGTGACACTGCAGGGTCGAATGAAAAACTGTTTTTT. Its protein product is CASSDTAGSNEKLFF.

Note on this clone: Other DNA sequences in the sample encode the same CDR3. This rearrangement joins TRBV9 to TRBJ2-7; 7 nucleotides align to TRBD1. Trimming at V came to 0 bases and at J to 4 bases, leaving 4 bases not matched to a gene. This CDR3 spans 14 amino acids. From germline, CDR1 is SGDLS and CDR2 YYNGEE. The CDR3 sequence: CASSVGGGTYEQYF. In nucleotides, the CDR3 is TGTGCCAGCAGCGTAGGAGGGGGCACTTACGAGCAGTACTTC. The full variable domain, in which reference TRBV9 and TRBJ2-7 provide the parts outside the CDR3, is DSGVTQTPKHLITATGQRVTLRCSPRSGDLSVYWYQQSLDQGLQFLIQYYNGEERAKGNILERFSAQQFPDLHSELNLSSLELGDSALYFCASSVGGGTYEQYFGPGTRLTVT.

This clone was detected once. The chain employs TRBV7-9 and TRBJ2-1; TRBD2 matches at 8 bases. There are 13 residues in the CDR3. Trimming removed 5 bases from V and 8 bases from J; junction bases left unmatched: 5. CDR1 is SEHNR and CDR2 is FQNEAQ in the germline V gene (reference sequence). The CDR3 DNA sequence: TGTGCCAGCAGCACCGGACTAGCCGATGAGCAGTTCTTC. This gives the protein CASSTGLADEQFF.

The chain combines TRBV5-1 with TRBJ2-1; tentatively, D is TRBD2 (6 bases). The CDR3 loop spans 16 amino acids. Trimming took off 6 bases at V and 0 bases at J, with 16 bases between the two ends. CDR1 is SGHRS and CDR2 is YFSETQ in the germline V gene. In DNA, the CDR3 is TGCGCCAGCACTACAATCCCCGGGAGCTCCTACAATGAGCAGTTCTTC. Translated, it gives CASTTIPGSSYNEQFF.

The chain employs TRBV5-4 and TRBJ1-1, with D tentatively TRBD1 (5 bases). V lost 0 bases and J lost 0, with 9 bases in between. The CDR3 sequence is 15 residues long. CDR1 SGHNT and CDR2 YYREEE come from the germline V gene (reference sequence). The DNA of the CDR3 is TGTGCCAGCAGCTTGGCCCAGGGAATGAACACTGAAGCTTTCTTT. Translated, it gives CASSLAQGMNTEAFF.

This clone was detected only a few times. This sequence joins TRBV2 and TRBJ1-4; perhaps TRBD1 as D (5 bases). The CDR3 is 14 residues long. The V end was cut by 2 bases, the J end by 4 bases, with 8 bases between. Germline V gene data show CDR1 as SNHLY and CDR2 as FYNNEI. The CDR3, as DNA: TGTGCCAGCAGTGAACAGGGAGGTAATGAAAAACTGTTTTTT. Amino acids: CASSEQGGNEKLFF.

The chain is built from TRBV2 and TRBJ2-5; perhaps TRBD2 as D (7 bases). The CDR3 has 14 amino acids. V dropped 6 bases and J dropped 1 base, with 12 bases sitting between them. CDR1 and CDR2 from the germline V gene are SNHLY and FYNNEI. The CDR3, as DNA: TGTGCCAGCAGCGGGGGGCTCTCCCAAGAGACCCAGTACTTC. This sequence encodes CASSGGLSQETQYF.

V usage is TRBV28 and J usage is TRBJ2-7, with TRBD1 matching over 8 bases. V shed 6 bases and J 11 bases; nucleotides not matched to a gene: 9. The CDR3 covers 12 residues. CDR1 is MDHEN, CDR2 SYDVKM, per germline. DNA of the CDR3: TGTGCCAGCAGACGAACGGACAGGGAAAAGTACTTC. Protein: CASRRTDREKYF.

This chain connects TRBV4-1 to TRBJ2-7; 9 nucleotides match TRBD2. V was pared by 2 bases and J by 4 bases, with 9 bases of the junction left unmatched. This CDR3 is built from 16 residues. Germline V gives CDR1 MGHRA, CDR2 YSYEKL. The CDR3 DNA reads as TGCGCCAGCAGCCAATTCTATAGCGGGGGTAGGTACGAGCAGTACTTC. Translation: CASSQFYSGGRYEQYF.